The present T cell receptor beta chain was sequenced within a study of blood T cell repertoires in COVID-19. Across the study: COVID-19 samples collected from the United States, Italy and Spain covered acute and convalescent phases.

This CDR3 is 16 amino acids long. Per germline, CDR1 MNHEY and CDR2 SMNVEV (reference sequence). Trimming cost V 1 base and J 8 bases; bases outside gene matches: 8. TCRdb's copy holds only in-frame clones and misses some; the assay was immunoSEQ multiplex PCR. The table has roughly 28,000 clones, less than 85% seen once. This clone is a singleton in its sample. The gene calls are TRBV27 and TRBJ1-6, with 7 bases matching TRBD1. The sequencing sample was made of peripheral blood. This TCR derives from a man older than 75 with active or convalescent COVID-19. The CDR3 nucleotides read TGTGCCAGCAGTTTATTAGGGGGCCGTGGGGATTCACCCCTCCACTTT. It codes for CASSLLGGRGDSPLHF.